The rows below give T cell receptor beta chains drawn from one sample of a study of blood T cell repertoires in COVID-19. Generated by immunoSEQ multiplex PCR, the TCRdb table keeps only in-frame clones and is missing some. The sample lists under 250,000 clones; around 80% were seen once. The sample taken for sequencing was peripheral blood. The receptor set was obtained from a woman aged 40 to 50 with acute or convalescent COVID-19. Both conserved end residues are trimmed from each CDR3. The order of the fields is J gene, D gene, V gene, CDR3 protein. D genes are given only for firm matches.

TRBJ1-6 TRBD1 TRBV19 ASSIGTGASPLH
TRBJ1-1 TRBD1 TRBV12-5 ASAPQDRMNTEAF
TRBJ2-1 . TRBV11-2 ASSFNRLNYNEQF
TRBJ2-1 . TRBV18 ASSTAPTGLGYNEQF
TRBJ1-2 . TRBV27 ASSLKSGYGYT
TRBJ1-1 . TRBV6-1 ASSEAIASGTEAF
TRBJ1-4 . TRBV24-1 ATSKPATNEKLF
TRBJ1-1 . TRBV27 ASSLGSWRDTEAF
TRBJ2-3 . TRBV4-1 ASSQKDSTDTQY
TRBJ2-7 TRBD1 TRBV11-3 ASSLERGQGNYEQY
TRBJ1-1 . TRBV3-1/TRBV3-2 ASSLFFGAGTEAF
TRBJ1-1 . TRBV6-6 ASSYSQVNTEAF
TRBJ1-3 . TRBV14 ASSQGTALSGNTIY
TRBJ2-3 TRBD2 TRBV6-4 ASSDSTSGSTDTQY
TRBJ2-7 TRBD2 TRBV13 ASSPRGGQSEQY
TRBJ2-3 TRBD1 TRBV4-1 ASSLYGTGITDTQY
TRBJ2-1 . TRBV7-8 ASSLGASAYNEQF
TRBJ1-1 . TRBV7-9 ASSLVSGMNTEAF
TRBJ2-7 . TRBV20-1 SARTSYEQY
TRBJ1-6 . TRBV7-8 ASSPGNSPLH
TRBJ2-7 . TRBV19 ASKQVDSSRYEQY
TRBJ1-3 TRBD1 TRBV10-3 AISDSGGGNTIY